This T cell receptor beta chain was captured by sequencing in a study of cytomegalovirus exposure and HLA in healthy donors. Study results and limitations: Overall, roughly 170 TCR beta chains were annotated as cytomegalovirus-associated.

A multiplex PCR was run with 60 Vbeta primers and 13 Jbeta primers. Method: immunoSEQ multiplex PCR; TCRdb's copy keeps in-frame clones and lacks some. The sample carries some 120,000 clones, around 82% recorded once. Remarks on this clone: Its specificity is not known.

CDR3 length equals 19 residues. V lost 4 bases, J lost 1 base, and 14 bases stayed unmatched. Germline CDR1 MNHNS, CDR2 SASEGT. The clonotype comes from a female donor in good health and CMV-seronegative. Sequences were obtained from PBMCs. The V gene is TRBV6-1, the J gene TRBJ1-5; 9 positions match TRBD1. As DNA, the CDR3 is TGTGCCAGCAGTGGGGAAACGGGACAGGGCCCCATGAGCAATCAGCCCCAGCATTTT. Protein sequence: CASSGETGQGPMSNQPQHF.